The TCR beta chain described here comes from a study of breast tumors, draining lymph nodes, adjacent tissues. Axillary draining lymph nodes of breast cancer patients supplied the node samples. One entry per CDR3 protein, called by TCRdb with MiXCR from the multiplex PCR reads. The sample has around 250,000 distinct CDR3 sequences, 30% to 35% seen once. Germline CDR1 reads SNHLY; CDR2 reads FYNNEI. CDR3 length: 13 amino acids. Trimming removed 8 bases from V and 7 bases from J, with 15 bases in between. The TCR originated in a female donor with breast cancer. Some clones in this sample may be carry-over from other donors' samples. Sequencing used axillary lymph node tissue. J is TRBJ1-3 and V is TRBV2, with D unresolved. The DNA for the CDR3 is TGTGCCAGCCGGGGTGGTAGCGGGAACACCATATATTTT. As protein: CASRGGSGNTIYF.